This T cell receptor beta chain was obtained from a study of blood T cell repertoires in COVID-19. Study at large: T cells, B-cell-depleted T cells, or PBMCs supplied cDNA or gDNA.

Clones were read by immunoSEQ multiplex PCR, and TCRdb kept only the in-frame ones, dropping some. Of more than 300,000 clones listed, 90% are singletons. CDR1 is SGHRS, CDR2 YFSETQ, per germline. Trimming took 3 bases from V and 3 from J; bases not matched to a gene: 10. The CDR3 consists of 16 residues. The chain combines TRBV5-1 with TRBJ2-5; the match to TRBD2 covers 8 bases. The TCR sequence derives from a woman in her forties with COVID-19, enrolled during active disease. Sequencing was performed on peripheral blood. The CDR3 sequence is CASSSRRGAGEETQYF. For the CDR3, the DNA is TGCGCCAGCAGCTCCCGCCGTGGAGCGGGAGAAGAGACCCAGTACTTC.